These 16 T cell receptor beta chains came from one sample sequenced in a study of T cells in Graves' hyperthyroidism and ophthalmopathy. Regions amplified from RNA transcripts were the TCR beta CDR3 regions. First-round RT-PCR of the TCR CDR3 relied on the HTBI primer set. TCRdb analysed the multiplex PCR reads with MiXCR anew, one entry per CDR3 protein. The repertoire has about 400,000 distinct CDR3 sequences, about 13% of them found once; the top ten carry less than 10%. The sample taken for sequencing was blood. The receptor set was obtained from a woman under 30 with Graves' hyperthyroidism.

This clonotype was counted at least ten times. The V gene is TRBV7-9, the J gene TRBJ1-1; D is ambiguous. The germline V and J ends were trimmed by 3 bases and 3 bases, with 8 bases remaining between them. The length of the CDR3 is 13 residues. Per germline, CDR1 SEHNR and CDR2 FQNEAQ (reference sequence). CDR3 coding DNA: TGTGCCAGCAGCTTCGGCCCATACACTGAAGCTTTCTTT. As protein: CASSFGPYTEAFF.

This clonotype was counted many times. The chain has TRBV7-9 and TRBJ1-1; D uncertain. Germline loops: CDR1 SEHNR, CDR2 FQNEAQ (reference sequence). The CDR3 runs to 14 residues. With 5 bases removed from V and 3 bases from J, the gap between germline ends came to 13 bases. In DNA, the CDR3 is TGTGCCAGCAGCCCACGGGCGGGGTACACTGAAGCTTTCTTT. Amino acids: CASSPRAGYTEAFF. Together with reference TRBV7-9 and TRBJ1-1, the CDR3 gives the full variable domain: DTGVSQNPRHKITKRGQNVTFRCDPISEHNRLYWYRQTLGQGPEFLTYFQNEAQLEKSRLLSDRFSAERPKGSFSTLEIQRTEQGDSAMYLCASSPRAGYTEAFFGQGTRLTVV.

This clonotype was picked up many times. The genes are TRBV11-3 and TRBJ2-2, with TRBD2 matching 8 bases. The CDR3 consists of 14 residues. The germline V gene has CDR1 SGHNT and CDR2 YENEEA. V lost 4 bases and J lost 8; bases outside the gene matches: 6. The CDR3: CASSSQSGSGELFF. CDR3 coding DNA: TGTGCCAGCAGCTCTCAAAGCGGGAGTGGGGAGCTGTTTTTT.

The sample holds a few counts of this clonotype. The chain's CDR3 is CASSLVLGGDEKLFF. CDR3 nucleotide sequence: TGCGCCAGCAGCTTGGTGTTGGGTGGTGATGAAAAACTGTTTTTT. The chain links TRBV5-1 to TRBJ1-4; no firm D call. This CDR3 comprises 15 residues. Germline-derived CDR1 and CDR2 are SGHRS and YFSETQ. Trimming took off 0 bases at V and 6 bases at J, with 12 bases between the two ends.

V is TRBV6-1 and J is TRBJ2-1; perhaps D is TRBD1 or TRBD2 (7 bases each). The CDR3 spans 15 residues. Per germline, CDR1 MNHNS and CDR2 SASEGT. Trimming shortened V by 7 bases and J by 4 bases, and 17 bases separated the two germline ends. The CDR3, as DNA: TGTGCCAGCATGGTTCCAGGGGGGGGGTACAATGAGCAGTTCTTC. Translating gives CASMVPGGGYNEQFF.

In this sample, this clonotype turned up many times. This chain connects TRBV7-3 to TRBJ2-1; D is unresolved. Trimming left V 3 bases short and J 9 bases short, with 12 bases between. From germline, CDR1 is SGHTA and CDR2 FQGTGA. The CDR3 is 13 amino acids. CDR3 in DNA: TGTGCCAGCAGCTTGGACGTGGGCGTTGAGCAGTTCTTC. Its translation is CASSLDVGVEQFF.

This clonotype was found many times. The rearrangement joins TRBV7-2 to TRBJ2-7; 9 bases are a match to TRBD1. The CDR3 has 14 amino acids. The germline V gene has CDR1 SGHTA and CDR2 FQGNSA. V was clipped by 3 bases and J by 6 bases; unmatched bases: 6. In nucleotides, the CDR3 is TGTGCCAGCAGCTTTCGGACAGGGGAAAGCGAGCAGTACTTC. It specifies CASSFRTGESEQYF.

This clonotype was detected only a few times. CDR3 in amino acids: CDGGHFQPQHF. For the CDR3, the DNA is TGTGATGGGGGGCATTTCCAGCCCCAGCATTTT. This chain joins TRBV19 and TRBJ1-5; D is possibly TRBD1 (6 bases). Per the germline V gene, CDR1 is LNHDA and CDR2 is SQIVND (reference sequence). This CDR3 has 11 residues.

This clonotype was observed at least ten times. The V gene is TRBV30, the J gene TRBJ2-3; TRBD1 agrees at 10 bases. The CDR3 totals 15 residues. The V and J ends lost 6 bases and 1 base, in that order; junction bases with no gene match: 7. The germline CDR1 and CDR2 sequences are GTSNPN and SVGIG (reference sequence). The CDR3 bases are TGTGCCTGTACAGGCGGGACAGGGGGCACAGATACGCAGTATTTT. Amino acids: CACTGGTGGTDTQYF.

The chain combines TRBV6-1 with TRBJ2-3, with a weak D call TRBD1 (5 bases). The ends were cut back, 10 bases at V and 1 base at J, with 12 bases in the middle. The CDR3 covers 13 residues. From germline, CDR1 is MNHNS and CDR2 SASEGT. This CDR3 reads CATSGPGTDTQYF. In DNA form, the CDR3 reads TGTGCCACATCAGGGCCCGGCACAGATACGCAGTATTTT.

This clonotype was detected many times. The V call is TRBV2, the J call TRBJ1-2, with no clear D. V was clipped by 2 bases and J by 0 bases, with 10 bases between them. The germline V gene encodes CDR1 SNHLY and CDR2 FYNNEI. This CDR3 spans 15 amino acids. CDR3 amino acids: CASSEPWKANYGYTF. CDR3 DNA sequence: TGTGCCAGCAGTGAACCATGGAAGGCTAACTATGGCTACACCTTC.

This clonotype was recorded many times. V gene TRBV18 combines with J gene TRBJ2-7; the D gene could be TRBD1 or TRBD2 (6 bases each). The CDR3 runs 15 residues. The germline gives CDR1 KGHSH, CDR2 LQKENI. Trimming took off 3 bases at V and 0 bases at J, with 12 bases between the two ends. CDR3: CASSPRDTSSYEQYF. CDR3 coding DNA: TGTGCCAGCTCACCGCGGGACACCTCCTCCTACGAGCAGTACTTC.

Many counts were recorded for this clonotype. The chain combines TRBV3-1 with TRBJ1-4; 8 bases map to TRBD1. Trimming removed 0 bases from V and 8 bases from J; junction bases left unmatched: 11. The CDR3 runs to 17 residues. Germline values: CDR1 LGHDT, CDR2 YNNKEL (reference sequence). The CDR3 protein is CASSQDIQGARYEKLFF. The CDR3 DNA sequence: TGTGCCAGCAGCCAAGATATCCAGGGGGCGCGGTACGAAAAACTGTTTTTT.

This clonotype was recorded once. V is TRBV2 and J is TRBJ1-2; 7 bases map to TRBD1. The germline V gene has CDR1 SNHLY and CDR2 FYNNEI. This CDR3 region has 17 residues. Trimming took 6 bases from V and 0 from J; bases not matched to a gene: 13. The CDR3 DNA follows: TGTGCCAGCAGCCCCCTTCAGGGGGTCCCAACTAACTATGGCTACACCTTC. It codes for CASSPLQGVPTNYGYTF.

In regard to this clonotype: Given a much more abundant clone one base away, this may be a read error. This chain joins TRBV28 and TRBJ2-7; no definite D call. Germline-derived CDR1 and CDR2 are MDHEN and SYDVKM. The CDR3 loop spans 11 amino acids. This CDR3 reads CAGSALYEQYF. The DNA of the CDR3 is TGTGCCGGCAGCGCCCTCTACGAGCAGTACTTC. Complete variable domain (other parts from reference TRBV28 and TRBJ2-7): DVKVTQSSRYLVKRTGEKVFLECVQDMDHENMFWYRQDPGLGLRLIYFSYDVKMKEKGDIPEGYSVSREKKERFSLILESASTNQTSMYLCAGSALYEQYFGPGTRLTVT.

This clonotype appeared many times. The gene calls are TRBV3-1 and TRBJ2-3, with 7 bases lining up with TRBD2. CDR1 is LGHDT and CDR2 is YNNKEL in the germline V gene (reference sequence). The CDR3 contains 16 residues. V was clipped by 4 bases and J by 6 bases; unmatched bases: 13. The CDR3 loop reads CASSPGRDRVADTQYF. As DNA, the CDR3 is TGTGCCAGCAGCCCGGGGAGGGATCGAGTTGCGGATACGCAGTATTTT.